This entry lists 5 T cell receptor beta chains sequenced from one sample in a study of identical twins. TCRdb processed the 5' RACE reads anew with MiXCR; each CDR3 protein has one entry. The sample has hundreds of thousands of distinct CDR3 sequences, around 6% seen once. The specimen was naive T cells sorted from blood. These receptors were collected from a young man in good health.

The table lists this clonotype with a few counts. This chain uses TRBV6-1 with TRBJ2-7; D unresolved. The germline CDR1 and CDR2 sequences are MNHNS and SASEGT. The CDR3 runs 14 residues. V lost 6 bases to trimming and J lost 2 bases, with 14 bases between them. The CDR3 nucleotides read TGTGCCAGCAGCGTTTGGACGGATCCCTACGAGCAGTACTTC. Translated, it gives CASSVWTDPYEQYF.

J is TRBJ2-1 and V is TRBV6-1, with TRBD2 matching 13 bases. This CDR3 spans 16 amino acids. V was clipped by 6 bases and J by 4 bases; unmatched bases: 6. Germline CDR1 and CDR2: MNHNS and SASEGT. The CDR3 loop is CASRGTSGIAYNEQFF. The CDR3 DNA sequence: TGTGCCAGCAGAGGGACTAGCGGGATAGCGTACAATGAGCAGTTCTTC.

This clonotype appeared many times. V gene TRBV5-1 combines with J gene TRBJ2-7; D tentatively fits TRBD1 or TRBD2 (5 bases each). This CDR3 spans 12 amino acids. The V end lost 3 bases, the J end lost 5 bases, and 9 bases lay between the germline ends. From germline, CDR1 is SGHRS and CDR2 YFSETQ. CDR3 DNA: TGCGCCAGCAGCTCCGAGGGGAACGAGCAGTACTTC. The encoded protein is CASSSEGNEQYF.

The CDR3 nucleotides are TGTGCCAGCAGCTTAACTCCCTCCGATACGCAGTATTTT. Encoded protein: CASSLTPSDTQYF. The chain recombines TRBV11-2 with TRBJ2-3; no reliable D call. This CDR3 spans 13 amino acids. CDR1 SGHAT and CDR2 FQNNGV come from the germline V gene. V lost 2 bases and J lost 6, with 9 bases in between. The whole variable domain, filled in from reference TRBV11-2 and TRBJ2-3, reads EAGVAQSPRYKIIEKRQSVAFWCNPISGHATLYWYQQILGQGPKLLIQFQNNGVVDDSQLPKDRFSAERLKGVDSTLKIQPAKLEDSAVYLCASSLTPSDTQYFGPGTRLTVL.

This clonotype was observed a few times. The chain joins TRBV15 to TRBJ1-3; 9 nucleotides align to TRBD1. The CDR3 is made up of 17 amino acids. In germline, CDR1 is LNHNV, CDR2 YYDKDF (reference sequence). J was trimmed by 2 bases and V by 0 bases; bases with no gene match: 5. CDR3 coding DNA: TGTGCCACCAGCAGAGAAGGTGGGGACAGGGCTGGAAACACCATATATTTT. This translates into CATSREGGDRAGNTIYF.